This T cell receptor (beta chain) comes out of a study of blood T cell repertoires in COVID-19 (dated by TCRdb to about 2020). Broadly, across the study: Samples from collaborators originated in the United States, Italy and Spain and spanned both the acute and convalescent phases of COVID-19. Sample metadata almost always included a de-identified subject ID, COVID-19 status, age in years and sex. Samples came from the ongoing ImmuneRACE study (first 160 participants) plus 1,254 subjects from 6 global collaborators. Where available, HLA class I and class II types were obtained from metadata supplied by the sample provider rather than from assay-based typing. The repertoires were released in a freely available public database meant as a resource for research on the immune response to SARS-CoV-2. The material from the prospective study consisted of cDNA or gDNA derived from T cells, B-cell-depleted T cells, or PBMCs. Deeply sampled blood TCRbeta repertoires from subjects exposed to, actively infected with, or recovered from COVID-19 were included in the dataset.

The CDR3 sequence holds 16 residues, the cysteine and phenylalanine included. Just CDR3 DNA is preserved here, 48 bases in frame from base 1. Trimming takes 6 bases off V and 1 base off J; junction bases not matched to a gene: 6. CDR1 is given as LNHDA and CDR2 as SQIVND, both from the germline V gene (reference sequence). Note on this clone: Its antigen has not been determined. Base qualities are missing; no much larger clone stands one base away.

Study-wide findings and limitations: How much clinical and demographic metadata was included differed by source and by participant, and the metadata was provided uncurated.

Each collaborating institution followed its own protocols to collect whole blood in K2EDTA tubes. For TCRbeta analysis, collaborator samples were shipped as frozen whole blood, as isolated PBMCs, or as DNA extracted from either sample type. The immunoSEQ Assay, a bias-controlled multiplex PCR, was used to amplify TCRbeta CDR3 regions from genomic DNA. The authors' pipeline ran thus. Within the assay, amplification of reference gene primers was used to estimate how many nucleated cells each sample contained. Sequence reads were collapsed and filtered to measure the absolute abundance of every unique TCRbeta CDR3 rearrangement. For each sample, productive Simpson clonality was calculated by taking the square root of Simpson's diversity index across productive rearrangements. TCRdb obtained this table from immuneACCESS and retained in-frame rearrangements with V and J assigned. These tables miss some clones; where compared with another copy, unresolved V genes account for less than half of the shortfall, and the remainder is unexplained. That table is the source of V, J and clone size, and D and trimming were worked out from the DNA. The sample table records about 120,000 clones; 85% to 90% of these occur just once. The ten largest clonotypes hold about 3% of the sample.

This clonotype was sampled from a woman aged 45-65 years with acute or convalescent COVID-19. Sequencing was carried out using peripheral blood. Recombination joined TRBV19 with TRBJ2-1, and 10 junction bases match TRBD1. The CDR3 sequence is CASSTDRGLSYNEQFF. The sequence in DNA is TGTGCCAGTAGCACAGACAGGGGGCTTTCCTACAATGAGCAGTTCTTC.